This section outlines one T cell receptor beta chain sequence together with its context. There is no known antigen for this receptor. Per-base qualities were not stored, and no clone one base away is much larger. The immunoSEQ Assay was the method used to sequence TCRbeta CDR3 regions. After extraction, genomic DNA underwent amplification by bias-controlled multiplex PCR, followed by high-throughput sequencing. Regarding the original processing steps: To quantify the absolute abundance of every unique TCRbeta CDR3 region, sequences were collapsed and filtered. T cell fraction was estimated by normalization of TCRbeta template counts to usable DNA, with usable DNA being measured through amplification of reference genes present in all nucleated cells. Repertoire TCRs were annotated as SARS-CoV-2-specific by exact matching of V gene, CDR3 amino acid sequence and J gene to a known reactive TCR set. The reference SARS-CoV-2 TCR set was obtained from MIRA and was filtered for enrichment in COVID-19-positive ImmuneCODE repertoires, whereby public or cross-reactive TCRs were removed. Using the MIRA antigens, annotated TCRs were further analysed by specific ORF or by position within an ORF. Breadth was defined as the number of annotated unique rearrangements divided by the total number of unique productive rearrangements, and depth was defined as the summed frequency of the annotated unique rearrangements. Two-sided Wilcoxon rank-sum tests were applied when comparing TCR breadth between groups. Imported from immuneACCESS, the table was reduced by TCRdb to in-frame sequences with V and J called. These copies leave out some clones; in studies compared against another copy, an unresolved V gene accounts for under half, and the cause of the remainder is not known. The V and J calls and the clone size are those of that table, but D and trimming were determined from the DNA. The sample records about 350,000 clones, approximately 81% of which are singletons. Of the sample, about 3.5% falls within the top ten clones.

The sample's treatment or condition, from its label and the paper: about 20 received Ad26.COV2.S at low or high dose, single or two shots; about 5 received placebo; per-sample allocation not given. Repertoires of vaccine and placebo recipients were sequenced from samples taken on day 63 after the first injection. In Cohort 1b, more than 20 adults aged 18-55 years were enrolled at a single site in Boston, USA, between 29 July and 7 August 2020. Ad26.COV2.S was a replication-incompetent adenovirus type 26 vector that expressed a prefusion-stabilized SARS-CoV-2 spike protein derived from the original Wuhan strain. CDR3 length: 13 amino acids, cysteine to phenylalanine. The DNA shown is the 39-base CDR3, in frame from base 1. The junction shows trimming of 3 bases on V and 2 bases on J, plus 7 bases between the germline ends. For CDR1 and CDR2, the germline V gene (reference sequence) lists SEHNR and FQNEAQ.

The sample comes from a study of Ad26.COV2.S vaccination and SARS-CoV-2 variants (dated by TCRdb to the early 2020s). As for the study more broadly: Vaccine-arm donors were drawn from COV1001, a multicentre, randomized, double-blind, placebo-controlled phase I-IIa trial of Ad26.COV2.S in healthy adults. TCRbeta repertoire sequencing served as the tool for gauging how specific and how broad the SARS-CoV-2-reactive T cell receptors were following Ad26.COV2.S vaccination. Ad26.COV2.S was administered intramuscularly at 5 x 10^10 or 1 x 10^11 viral particles, either as a single shot or as two shots given 56 days apart. Blinding of investigators to trial group allocation was maintained during experiments and outcome assessment. Trial participants were randomized into five groups of five: low-dose or high-dose Ad26.COV2.S given once or twice, or placebo on both occasions. A total of 32 samples were included in the TCR-sequenced set, comprising 19 Ad26.COV2.S vaccine recipients, 5 placebo recipients and 8 SARS-CoV-2 convalescent individuals.

Overall results and qualifications from the work: The study was not powered to compare responses between vaccine doses or regimens. According to the authors, total T cell responses may have been underestimated by the TCR breadth and depth analyses. Non-spike TCR breadth was comparable between vaccine and placebo recipients, consistent with the vaccine containing only spike. After vaccination, substantial breadth of spike-specific CD8+ and CD4+ T cell responses was reported. Ad26.COV2.S recipients had higher spike-specific TCR breadth than placebo recipients (P = 0.0014).

This clonotype was sampled from a person between 18 and 60 years old who received the Ad26.COV2.S COVID-19 vaccine or a placebo. The chain is assembled from TRBV7-9 and TRBJ1-1; there is no confident call for the D gene. The sequencing used peripheral blood, collected in a trial of Ad26.COV2.S vaccine versus placebo. The DNA is TGTGCCAGCAGCTTTGCGATAAACACTGAAGCTTTCTTT. It codes for CASSFAINTEAFF.